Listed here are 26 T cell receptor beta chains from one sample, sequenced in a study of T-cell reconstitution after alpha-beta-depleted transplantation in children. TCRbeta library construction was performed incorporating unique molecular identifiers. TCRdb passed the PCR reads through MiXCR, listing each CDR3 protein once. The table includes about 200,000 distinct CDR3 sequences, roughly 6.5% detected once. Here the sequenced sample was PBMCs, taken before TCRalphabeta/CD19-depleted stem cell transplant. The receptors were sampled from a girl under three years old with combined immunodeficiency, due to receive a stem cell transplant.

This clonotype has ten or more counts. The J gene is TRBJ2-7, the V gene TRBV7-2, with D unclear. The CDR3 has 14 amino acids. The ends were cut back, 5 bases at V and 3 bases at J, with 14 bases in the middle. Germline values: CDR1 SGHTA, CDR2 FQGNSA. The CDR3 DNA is TGTGCCAGCAGCCCGGCACGAACCAGCTACGAGCAGTACTTC. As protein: CASSPARTSYEQYF.

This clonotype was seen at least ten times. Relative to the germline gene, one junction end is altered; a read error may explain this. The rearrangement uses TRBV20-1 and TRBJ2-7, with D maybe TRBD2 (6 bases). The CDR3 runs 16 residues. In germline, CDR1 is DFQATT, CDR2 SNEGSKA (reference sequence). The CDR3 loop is CRASGWRGTSLYEQYF. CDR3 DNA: TGCAGGGCTAGTGGATGGCGGGGCACTTCCCTCTACGAGCAGTACTTC.

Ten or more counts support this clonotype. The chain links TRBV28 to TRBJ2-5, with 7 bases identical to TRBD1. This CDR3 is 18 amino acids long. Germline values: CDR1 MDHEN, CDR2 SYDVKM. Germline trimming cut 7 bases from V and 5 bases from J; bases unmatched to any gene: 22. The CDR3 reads CASTPRQGPLPLSETQYF. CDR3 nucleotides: TGTGCCAGCACCCCCCGACAGGGTCCTTTACCGCTCTCGGAGACCCAGTACTTC.

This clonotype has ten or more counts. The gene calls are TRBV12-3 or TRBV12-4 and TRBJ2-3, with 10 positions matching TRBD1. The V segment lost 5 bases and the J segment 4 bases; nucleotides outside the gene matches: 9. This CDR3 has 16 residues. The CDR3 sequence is CASSRDSGTGADTQYF. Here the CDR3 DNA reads TGTGCCAGCAGTCGAGACTCCGGGACAGGGGCAGATACGCAGTATTTT.

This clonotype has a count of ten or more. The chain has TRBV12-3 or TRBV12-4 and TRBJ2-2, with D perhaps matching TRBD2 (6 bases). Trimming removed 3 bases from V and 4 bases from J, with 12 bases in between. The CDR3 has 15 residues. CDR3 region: CASSFPEAGTGELFF. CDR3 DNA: TGTGCCAGCAGTTTCCCCGAAGCGGGCACCGGGGAGCTGTTTTTT.

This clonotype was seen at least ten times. CDR3 nucleotide sequence: TGTGCCAGCAGTTATCCGTGGGGCAATGAGCAGTTCTTC. Protein product: CASSYPWGNEQFF. The V gene is TRBV27, the J gene TRBJ2-1; no firm D call. Germline-derived CDR1 and CDR2 are MNHEY and SMNVEV (reference sequence). V was cut by 4 bases and J by 6 bases, with 10 bases left in between. CDR3 length: 13 amino acids.

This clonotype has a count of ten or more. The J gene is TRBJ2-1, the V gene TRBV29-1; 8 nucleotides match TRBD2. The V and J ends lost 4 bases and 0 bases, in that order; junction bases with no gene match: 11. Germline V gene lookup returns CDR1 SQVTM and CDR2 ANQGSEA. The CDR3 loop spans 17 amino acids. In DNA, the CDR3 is TGCAGCGTTGCCACTTCTACTAGCGGCAGCTCCTACAATGAGCAGTTCTTC. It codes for CSVATSTSGSSYNEQFF.

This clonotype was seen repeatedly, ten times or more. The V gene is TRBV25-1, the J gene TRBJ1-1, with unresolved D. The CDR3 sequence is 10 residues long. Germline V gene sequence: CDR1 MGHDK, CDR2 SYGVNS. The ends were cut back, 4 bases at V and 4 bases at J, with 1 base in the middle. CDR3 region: CASSGTEAFF. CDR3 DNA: TGTGCCAGCAGTGGCACTGAAGCTTTCTTT. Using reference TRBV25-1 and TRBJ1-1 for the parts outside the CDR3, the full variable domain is EADIYQTPRYLVIGTGKKITLECSQTMGHDKMYWYQQDPGMELHLIHYSYGVNSTEKGDLSSESTVSRIRTEHFPLTLESARPSHTSQYLCASSGTEAFFGQGTRLTVV.

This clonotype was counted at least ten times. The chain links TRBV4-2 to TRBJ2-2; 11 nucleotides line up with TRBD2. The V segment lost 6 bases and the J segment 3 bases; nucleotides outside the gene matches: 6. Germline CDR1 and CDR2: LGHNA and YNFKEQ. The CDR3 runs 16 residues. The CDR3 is CASRIAGGQDTGELFF. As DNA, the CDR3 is TGTGCCAGCAGAATAGCGGGGGGGCAGGACACCGGGGAGCTGTTTTTT.

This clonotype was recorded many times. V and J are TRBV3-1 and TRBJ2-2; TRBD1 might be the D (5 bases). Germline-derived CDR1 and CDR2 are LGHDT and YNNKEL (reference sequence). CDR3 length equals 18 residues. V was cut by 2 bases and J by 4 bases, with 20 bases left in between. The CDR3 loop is CASSQPKQAIHFTGELFF. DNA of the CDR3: TGTGCCAGCAGCCAACCCAAACAGGCCATTCATTTCACCGGGGAGCTGTTTTTT.

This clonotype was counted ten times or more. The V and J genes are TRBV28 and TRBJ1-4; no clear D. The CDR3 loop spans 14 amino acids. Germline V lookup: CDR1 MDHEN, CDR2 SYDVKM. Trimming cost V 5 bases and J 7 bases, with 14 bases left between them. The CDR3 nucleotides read TGTGCCAGCAGTACCCCGGATGATGGTGAAAAACTGTTTTTT. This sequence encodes CASSTPDDGEKLFF.

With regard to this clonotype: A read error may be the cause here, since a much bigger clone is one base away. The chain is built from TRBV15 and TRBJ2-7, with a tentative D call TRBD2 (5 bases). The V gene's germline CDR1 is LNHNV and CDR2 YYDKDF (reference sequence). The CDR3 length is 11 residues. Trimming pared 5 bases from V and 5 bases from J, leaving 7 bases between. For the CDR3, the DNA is TGTGCCACCAGCGACGGGAACGAGCAGTACTTC. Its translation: CATSDGNEQYF.

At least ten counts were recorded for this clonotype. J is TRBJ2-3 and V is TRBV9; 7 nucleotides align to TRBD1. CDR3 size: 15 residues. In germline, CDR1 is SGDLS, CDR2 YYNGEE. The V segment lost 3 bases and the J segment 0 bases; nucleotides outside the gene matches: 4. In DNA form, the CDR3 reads TGTGCCAGCAGCGAGCCGGGACAGAGCACAGATACGCAGTATTTT. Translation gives CASSEPGQSTDTQYF. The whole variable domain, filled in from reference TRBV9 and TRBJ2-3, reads DSGVTQTPKHLITATGQRVTLRCSPRSGDLSVYWYQQSLDQGLQFLIQYYNGEERAKGNILERFSAQQFPDLHSELNLSSLELGDSALYFCASSEPGQSTDTQYFGPGTRLTVL.

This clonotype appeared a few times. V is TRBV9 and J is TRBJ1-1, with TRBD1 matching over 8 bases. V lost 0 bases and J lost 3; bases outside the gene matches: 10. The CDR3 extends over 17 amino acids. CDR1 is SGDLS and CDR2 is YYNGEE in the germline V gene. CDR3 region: CASSVAPRTGMDTEAFF. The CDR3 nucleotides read TGTGCCAGCAGCGTAGCCCCTCGGACAGGGATGGACACTGAAGCTTTCTTT.

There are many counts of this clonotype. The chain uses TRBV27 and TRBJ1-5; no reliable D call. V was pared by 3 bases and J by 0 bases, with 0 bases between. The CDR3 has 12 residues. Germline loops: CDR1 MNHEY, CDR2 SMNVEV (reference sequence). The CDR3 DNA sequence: TGTGCCAGCAGTTTTAGCAATCAGCCCCAGCATTTT. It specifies CASSFSNQPQHF.

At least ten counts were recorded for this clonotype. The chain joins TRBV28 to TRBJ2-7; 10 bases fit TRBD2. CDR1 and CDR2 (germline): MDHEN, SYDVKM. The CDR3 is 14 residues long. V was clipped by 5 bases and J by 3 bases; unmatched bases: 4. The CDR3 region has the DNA TGTGCCAGCAGTCTAGCGGGAGAAGACTACGAGCAGTACTTC. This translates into CASSLAGEDYEQYF.

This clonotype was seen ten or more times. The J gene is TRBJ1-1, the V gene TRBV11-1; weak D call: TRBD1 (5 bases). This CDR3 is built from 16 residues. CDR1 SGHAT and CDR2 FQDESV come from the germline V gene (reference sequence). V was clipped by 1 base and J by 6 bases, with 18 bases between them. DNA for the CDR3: TGTGCCAGCAGCTTAGTAGAGCCCCGGGACGGAGCTGAAGCTTTCTTT. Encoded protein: CASSLVEPRDGAEAFF.

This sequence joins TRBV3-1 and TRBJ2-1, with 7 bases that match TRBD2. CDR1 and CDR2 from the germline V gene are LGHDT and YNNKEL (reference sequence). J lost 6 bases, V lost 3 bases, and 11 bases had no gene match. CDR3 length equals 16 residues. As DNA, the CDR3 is TGTGCCAGCAGCCAGGAGAAGCGGGGCCCTTTCAATGAGCAGTTCTTC. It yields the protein CASSQEKRGPFNEQFF.

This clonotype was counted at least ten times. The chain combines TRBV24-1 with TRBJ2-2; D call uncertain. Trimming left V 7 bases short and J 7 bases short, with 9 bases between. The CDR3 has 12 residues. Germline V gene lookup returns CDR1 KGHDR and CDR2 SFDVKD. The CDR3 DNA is TGTGCCACCAGAGGGAAGAACGGGGAGCTGTTTTTT. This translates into CATRGKNGELFF.

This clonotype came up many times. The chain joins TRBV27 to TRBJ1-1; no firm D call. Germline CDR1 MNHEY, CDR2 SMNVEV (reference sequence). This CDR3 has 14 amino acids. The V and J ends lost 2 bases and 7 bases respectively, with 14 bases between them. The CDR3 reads CASSLGGIVGEAFF. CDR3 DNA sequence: TGTGCCAGCAGTTTAGGAGGGATAGTGGGTGAAGCTTTCTTT.

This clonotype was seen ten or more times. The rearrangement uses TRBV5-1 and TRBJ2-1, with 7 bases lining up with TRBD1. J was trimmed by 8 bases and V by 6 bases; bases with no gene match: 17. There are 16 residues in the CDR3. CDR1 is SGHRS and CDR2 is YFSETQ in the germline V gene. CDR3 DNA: TGCGCCAGCAACCGGGACAGCTTCCCCCACGACGATGAGCAGTTCTTC. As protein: CASNRDSFPHDDEQFF.

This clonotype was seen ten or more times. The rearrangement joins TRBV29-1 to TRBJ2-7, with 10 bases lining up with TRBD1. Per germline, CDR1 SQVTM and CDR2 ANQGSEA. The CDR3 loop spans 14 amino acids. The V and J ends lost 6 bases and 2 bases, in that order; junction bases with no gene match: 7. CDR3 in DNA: TGCAGCGTGACGGTCGGGACAGGGGCCTACGAGCAGTACTTC. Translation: CSVTVGTGAYEQYF.

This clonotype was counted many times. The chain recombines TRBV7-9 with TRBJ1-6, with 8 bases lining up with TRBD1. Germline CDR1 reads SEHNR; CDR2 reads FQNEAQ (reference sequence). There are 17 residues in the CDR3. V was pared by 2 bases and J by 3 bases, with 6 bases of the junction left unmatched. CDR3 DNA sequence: TGTGCCAGCAGCTTACAGGGGGCTTGGGACTATAATTCACCCCTCCACTTT. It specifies CASSLQGAWDYNSPLHF.

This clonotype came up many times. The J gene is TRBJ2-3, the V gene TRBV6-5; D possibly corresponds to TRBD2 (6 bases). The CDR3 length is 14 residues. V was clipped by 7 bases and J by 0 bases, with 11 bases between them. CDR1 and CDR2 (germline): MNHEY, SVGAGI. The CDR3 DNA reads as TGTGCCAGCAAAGCGGGCCCTAGCACAGATACGCAGTATTTT. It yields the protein CASKAGPSTDTQYF.

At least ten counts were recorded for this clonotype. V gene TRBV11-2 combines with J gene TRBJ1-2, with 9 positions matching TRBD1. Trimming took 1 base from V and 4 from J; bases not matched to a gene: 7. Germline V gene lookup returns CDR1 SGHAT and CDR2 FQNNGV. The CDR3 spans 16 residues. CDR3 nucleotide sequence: TGTGCCAGCAGCTTAGGGGGGACAGGGAAAGGCTATGGCTACACCTTC. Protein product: CASSLGGTGKGYGYTF.

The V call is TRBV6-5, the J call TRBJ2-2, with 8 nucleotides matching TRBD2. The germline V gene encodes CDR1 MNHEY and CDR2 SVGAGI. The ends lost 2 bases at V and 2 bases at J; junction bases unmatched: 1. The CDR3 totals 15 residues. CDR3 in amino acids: CASSYGLANTGELFF. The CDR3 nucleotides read TGTGCCAGCAGTTACGGACTAGCTAACACCGGGGAGCTGTTTTTT.